These 10 T cell receptor beta chains share one sample of origin, sequenced in a study of CD8 T cell repertoires and HIV-1 epitope variants. Method: immunoSEQ multiplex PCR; TCRdb's copy keeps in-frame clones and lacks some. The sample contains more than 85,000 clones, 74% of which appear only once. The sample consisted of uncultured baseline CD8+ T cells from peripheral blood mononuclear cells (PBMCs). The receptors were gathered from a male donor with HIV.

This clone showed up just once. The genes are TRBV28 and TRBJ1-4; D ambiguous. Germline assignment: CDR1 MDHEN and CDR2 SYDVKM. The CDR3 consists of 13 residues. V was cut by 6 bases and J by 8 bases, with 13 bases left in between. This chain's CDR3 is CASRPGLGEKLFF. In DNA, the CDR3 is TGTGCCAGCAGGCCCGGACTGGGGGAAAAACTGTTTTTT.

The chain has TRBV28 and TRBJ2-2; D gene unclear. CDR3 length: 15 amino acids. The V and J ends lost 3 bases and 2 bases respectively, with 10 bases between them. CDR1 is MDHEN, CDR2 SYDVKM, per germline. The CDR3 DNA reads as TGTGCCAGCAGTTTGGGCCAGGTTAACACCGGGGAGCTGTTTTTT. It specifies CASSLGQVNTGELFF.

The chain is built from TRBV28 and TRBJ1-1, with no clear D. This CDR3 is 15 amino acids long. Germline-derived CDR1 and CDR2 are MDHEN and SYDVKM. The V end was cut by 1 base, the J end by 3 bases, with 12 bases between. For the CDR3, the DNA is TGTGCCAGCAGTTTATTTCCATCCCGCGACACTGAAGCTTTCTTT. Amino acids: CASSLFPSRDTEAFF.

The chain uses TRBV12-2 and TRBJ1-3. TRBV12-2 is a recognized pseudogene. The CDR3 covers 14 residues. CDR3: CASRSPGSGNTIYF. The CDR3 DNA reads TGTGCAAGTCGCTCACCCGGCTCTGGAAACACCATATATTTT.

V and J are TRBV5-8 and TRBJ1-4, with D perhaps TRBD1 (6 bases). In germline, CDR1 is SGHTS, CDR2 YDEGEE. CDR3 size: 12 residues. V dropped 4 bases and J dropped 11 bases, with 12 bases sitting between them. The CDR3 loop is CASSLGARKLFF. Written as DNA, the CDR3 is TGTGCCAGCAGCCTGGGGGCGCGTAAACTGTTTTTT.

The chain employs TRBV5-1 and TRBJ1-1, with TRBD1 matching over 8 bases. V gave up 4 bases and J gave up 8 bases; unmatched junction bases: 4. CDR1 is SGHRS, CDR2 YFSETQ, per germline. The CDR3 loop spans 12 amino acids. The CDR3 is CASSVGDREAFF. CDR3 sequence (DNA): TGCGCCAGCAGCGTGGGGGACAGGGAAGCTTTCTTT.

CDR3 in amino acids: CASSMGGPYNEQFF. CDR3 nucleotides: TGTGCCAGTAGTATGGGGGGGCCTTACAATGAGCAGTTCTTC. The gene calls are TRBV19 and TRBJ2-1; the D gene is possibly TRBD2 (7 bases). Trimming took off 3 bases at V and 4 bases at J, with 10 bases between the two ends. This CDR3 is built from 14 residues. The germline V gene has CDR1 LNHDA and CDR2 SQIVND (reference sequence). Filled out from reference TRBV19 and TRBJ2-1, the complete variable domain reads DGGITQSPKYLFRKEGQNVTLSCEQNLNHDAMYWYRQDPGQGLRLIYYSQIVNDFQKGDIAEGYSVSREKKESFPLTVTSAQKNPTAFYLCASSMGGPYNEQFFGPGTRLTVL.

This clone occurred a few times. The chain uses TRBV6-5 and TRBJ2-1; the match to TRBD2 covers 7 bases. Germline trimming cut 2 bases from V and 10 bases from J; bases unmatched to any gene: 2. Germline loops: CDR1 MNHEY, CDR2 SVGAGI. The length of the CDR3 is 12 residues. This CDR3 is CASSYTTSEQFF. CDR3 nucleotides: TGTGCCAGCAGTTACACGACTAGCGAGCAGTTCTTC.

The chain is built from TRBV25-1 and TRBJ2-5; TRBD1 or TRBD2 may be the D gene (5 bases each). Germline V CDR1 and CDR2: MGHDK, SYGVNS. The CDR3 is 16 amino acids. Trimming removed 4 bases at V and 3 bases at J, with 18 bases between. CDR3 in amino acids: CASSVPWGKGKETQYF. Written as DNA, the CDR3 is TGTGCCAGCAGTGTACCGTGGGGGAAGGGAAAAGAGACCCAGTACTTC.

This clone is labeled medium-sized. The chain employs TRBV27 and TRBJ2-7; the D gene could be TRBD1 or TRBD2 (5 bases each). The germline V gene encodes CDR1 MNHEY and CDR2 SMNVEV (reference sequence). This CDR3 comprises 16 residues. V was pared by 0 bases and J by 0 bases, with 12 bases between. The CDR3 protein is CASSLSVGTYSYEQYF. CDR3 bases: TGTGCCAGCAGTTTATCGGTTGGGACGTACTCCTACGAGCAGTACTTC.